A selection of T cell receptor beta chains follows, all from one sample in a study of blood T cell repertoires in COVID-19. Assay: immunoSEQ multiplex PCR; the TCRdb copy retains only in-frame clones and omits some. Of about 280,000 clones in the sample, roughly 87% are singletons; the top ten hold over 6%. Sequenced input: PBMCs or T cells enriched from blood (not recorded which). Source of these receptors: a woman between 35 and 50 years old who had recovered from COVID-19. The CDR3 runs from the conserved cysteine through the conserved F or W. The D gene is left open where the match is weak. Size is omitted from some rows. Given values are once, few, many or a class for expanded clones.

V gene	J gene	clone size	D gene	CDR3 DNA	CDR3 protein
TRBV24-1	TRBJ2-1	once	.	TGTGCCACCAGTGATTTGAGGGGGAGTGGATCCTACAATGAGCAGTTCTTC	CATSDLRGSGSYNEQFF
TRBV5-1	TRBJ2-3	.	TRBD2	TGCGCCAGCAGTCGGGGGGCCTTAGCGGGATTAACCACAGATACGCAGTATTTT	CASSRGALAGLTTDTQYF
TRBV27	TRBJ2-1	.	.	TGTGCCAGCAGTTCACCGGGACACTACAATGAGCAGTTCTTC	CASSSPGHYNEQFF
TRBV19	TRBJ1-6	.	.	TGTGCCAGTACCGGGGGGGTCAGAAGAGATTCACCCCTCCACTTT	CASTGGVRRDSPLHF
TRBV2	TRBJ2-4	.	.	TGTGCCAGCAGCGAGGACAGCCAAGCCAAAAACATTCAGTACTTC	CASSEDSQAKNIQYF
TRBV28	TRBJ2-7	.	.	TGTGCCAGCAGTCCGGAAGGGGTGGACGAGCAGTACTTC	CASSPEGVDEQYF
TRBV18	TRBJ2-7	once	TRBD2	TGTGCCAGCTCACCAGCCGGGAGGAACGAGCAGTACTTC	CASSPAGRNEQYF
TRBV6-5	TRBJ2-7	.	.	TGTGCCAGCAATACCGGGACTTCTTTCTACGAGCAGTACTTC	CASNTGTSFYEQYF
TRBV5-6	TRBJ1-1	.	.	TGTGCCAGCAGCTCGACGAAGGGGCATAGGAACACTGAAGCTTTCTTT	CASSSTKGHRNTEAFF
TRBV29-1	TRBJ2-2	.	TRBD1	TGCAGCGTCTCCGGACAGGACTTCACCGGGGAGCTGTTTTTT	CSVSGQDFTGELFF
TRBV2	TRBJ1-1	.	.	TGTGCCACGAGCGGGTATCTTTTGTCGAACACTGAAGCTTTCTTT	CATSGYLLSNTEAFF
TRBV3-1/TRBV3-2	TRBJ1-4	.	.	TGTGCCAGCAGTCAAGGAGGAGCGGCTAATGAAAAACTGTTTTTT	CASSQGGAANEKLFF
TRBV5-1	TRBJ1-5	once	TRBD1	TGCGCCAGCAGACCCACACCGACAGGGGAAGAGCCCCAGCATTTT	CASRPTPTGEEPQHF
TRBV27	TRBJ2-1	.	TRBD2	TGTGCCAGCAGTTTAGGTTCGCTAGCGGGAGCGGTCGATGAGCAGTTCTTC	CASSLGSLAGAVDEQFF
TRBV9	TRBJ2-2	once	TRBD1	TGTGCCAGCAGCGCCGTGGGACAGGTAAACACCGGGGAGCTGTTTTTT	CASSAVGQVNTGELFF
TRBV28	TRBJ1-3	.	.	TGTGCCAGCAGTGCCCCAAGCAGAGGGTTAACCATATATTTT	CASSAPSRGLTIYF